A selection of T cell receptor beta chains follows, all from one sample in a study of blood T cell repertoires in COVID-19. Measured with immunoSEQ multiplex PCR; TCRdb has only the in-frame clones, and not every one. This sample yields roughly 130,000 clones, of which around 83% are seen a single time; about 9.6% belongs to the top ten. Sequencing was performed on peripheral blood. Receptor source: a man aged 40-49 years with active or convalescent COVID-19. Each CDR3 is given with its conserved first and last residue. Each record gives: CDR3 protein, V gene.

cdr3_aa: CASSPLGTGAGTGELFF
v_call: TRBV4-2

cdr3_aa: CASLALAGGPYEQFF
v_call: TRBV2

cdr3_aa: CASSEGRGNTIYF
v_call: TRBV27

cdr3_aa: CSVGQGGNQPQHF
v_call: TRBV29-1

cdr3_aa: CASSSGSLHSGEQYF
v_call: TRBV5-1

cdr3_aa: CASSSGQPGRGELFF
v_call: TRBV27

cdr3_aa: CAWTRGNEKLFF
v_call: TRBV30

cdr3_aa: CASSATGATNEKLFF
v_call: TRBV6-6

cdr3_aa: CASGSGLDNEKLFF
v_call: TRBV12-5

cdr3_aa: CASSLGVREPDTQYF
v_call: TRBV5-4

cdr3_aa: CSASWGGSGNTIYF
v_call: TRBV20-1

cdr3_aa: CASSFGGTGVFYNSPLHF
v_call: TRBV5-6

cdr3_aa: CASSLEWGGNEKLFF
v_call: TRBV5-1

cdr3_aa: CASSVEGGATEDTQYF
v_call: TRBV9

cdr3_aa: CASSPELSSNQPQHF
v_call: TRBV2

cdr3_aa: CAISDTRGYEKLFF
v_call: TRBV6-5

cdr3_aa: CASSQDKGLAGETQYF
v_call: TRBV4-2

cdr3_aa: CASSLVAGDINEQFF
v_call: TRBV7-2

cdr3_aa: CASSWGSLTGELFF
v_call: TRBV6-5

cdr3_aa: CASILDRGNSPLHF
v_call: TRBV6-4